Sequencing of this TCR beta chain was carried out in a study of blood T cells in healthy people across ages. This clonotype has more than one count but fewer than ten. Germline lookup yields CDR1 MNHEY and CDR2 SMNVEV (reference sequence). V was trimmed by 7 bases and J by 7 bases, leaving 11 bases between them. This CDR3 comprises 13 residues. It was with a sample-barcoded 5' primer and a J-beta primer mix that a second PCR of roughly 7 to 12 cycles was run. TCRdb reanalysed the 5' RACE reads using MiXCR and keeps one entry per CDR3 protein. The sample has 750,000 to 950,000 distinct CDR3 sequences; under 35% are singletons. These records were also assigned to another study, of T cells of mothers and their children. That paper adds: Each child contributed millions of TCR beta CDR3 reads, while each mother contributed over 9 million.

This clonotype was obtained from a woman aged 40 to 50 in good health. The rearrangement joins TRBV27 to TRBJ1-6; no firm D call. Sample: blood. This CDR3 is CASKWTENSPLHF. CDR3 DNA sequence: TGTGCCAGCAAATGGACTGAGAATTCACCCCTCCACTTT.